This passage covers 19 T cell receptor beta chains from one sample sequenced in a study of identical twins. TCRdb re-derived calls from the 5' RACE reads in MiXCR, one entry per CDR3 protein. Here the sample spans some 500,000 distinct CDR3 sequences, roughly an eighth being singletons. These data are also associated with another study on yellow fever vaccine responses in identical twins.

Sequencing was done on a sample of CD4+ T cells sorted from blood. The origin of the receptors is a young woman in good health.

The chain is built from TRBV7-9 and TRBJ2-3, with D possibly TRBD2 on 5 matching bases. V was shortened by 1 base and J by 5 bases, with 16 bases between the two germline ends. The CDR3 is made up of 16 amino acids. Germline loops: CDR1 SEHNR, CDR2 FQNEAQ (reference sequence). The CDR3 loop is CASSLGSGNLEDTQYF. The CDR3 DNA follows: TGTGCCAGCAGCTTAGGAAGCGGAAACTTGGAAGATACGCAGTATTTT.

The rearrangement links TRBV7-6 to TRBJ2-3; 11 bases map to TRBD2. Germline CDR1 reads SGHVS; CDR2 reads FNYEAQ. V trimming: 3 bases; J trimming: 3 bases; junction bases outside the gene matches: 8. The CDR3 sequence is 17 residues long. The CDR3 DNA sequence: TGTGCCAGCAGCTTGACGACTAGCGGGGTGGTGACAGATACGCAGTATTTT. As protein: CASSLTTSGVVTDTQYF.

The V gene is TRBV4-2, the J gene TRBJ1-5; D is undetermined. CDR3 length: 14 residues. With 4 bases removed from V and 15 bases from J, the gap between germline ends came to 22 bases. The V gene's germline CDR1 is LGHNA and CDR2 YNFKEQ. The CDR3 DNA reads as TGTGCCAGCAGCCCCGGGCTCCTCGCCTGGGCCCTGCATTTT. Its translation is CASSPGLLAWALHF.

This clonotype was picked up a small number of times. The chain couples TRBV7-2 to TRBJ2-2; D remains unclear. Deletions cut 1 base from V and 4 bases from J, with 7 bases between. CDR1 and CDR2 from the germline V gene are SGHTA and FQGNSA. The CDR3 has 14 residues. The CDR3 sequence is CASSLVPGTGELFF. The CDR3 nucleotides are TGTGCCAGCAGCTTAGTCCCCGGCACCGGGGAGCTGTTTTTT.

The chain links TRBV20-1 to TRBJ2-1; 10 nucleotides match TRBD2. The CDR3 runs to 13 residues. CDR1 and CDR2 (germline): DFQATT, SNEGSKA (reference sequence). With V trimmed by 2 bases and J by 15 bases, 10 bases remained unmatched. CDR3: CSARPLAGVGAFF. The CDR3 nucleotides read TGCAGTGCTAGACCCCTAGCGGGAGTGGGTGCGTTCTTC.

This clonotype was picked up a small number of times. The chain couples TRBV5-1 to TRBJ2-1; 8 bases match TRBD1. With 1 base clipped from V and 3 bases from J, the junction kept 3 bases outside the gene matches. Germline assignment: CDR1 SGHRS and CDR2 YFSETQ. The CDR3 totals 15 residues. CDR3 nucleotides: TGCGCCAGCAGCTTGCAGGGGGCGGACTACAATGAGCAGTTCTTC. Protein sequence: CASSLQGADYNEQFF.

V gene TRBV7-2 combines with J gene TRBJ2-7; 7 bases fit TRBD1. In germline, CDR1 is SGHTA, CDR2 FQGNSA. Losses at the gene ends were 2 bases for V and 0 bases for J; bases not matched to a gene: 4. The CDR3 contains 15 residues. CDR3 region: CASSLWGQPSYEQYF. The DNA for the CDR3 is TGTGCCAGCAGCTTATGGGGACAGCCCTCCTACGAGCAGTACTTC.

The chain carries TRBV10-3 and TRBJ2-4; D unresolved. Germline assignment: CDR1 ENHRY and CDR2 SYGVKD. This CDR3 spans 16 amino acids. CDR3 nucleotides: TGTCCGCCTCGTGCAAAGGAAGTCCTAGCCAAAAACATTCAGTACTTC. This encodes CPPRAKEVLAKNIQYF.

The rearrangement uses TRBV5-1 and TRBJ2-7, with D perhaps matching TRBD1 (6 bases). Per germline, CDR1 SGHRS and CDR2 YFSETQ. This CDR3 spans 14 amino acids. V gave up 5 bases and J gave up 2 bases, with 14 bases separating them. The CDR3 loop is CASSPPDSPYEQYF. DNA for the CDR3: TGCGCCAGCAGTCCCCCGGACAGCCCCTACGAGCAGTACTTC.

The V and J genes are TRBV28 and TRBJ2-2; a possible D gene is TRBD1 (5 bases). CDR1 and CDR2 from the germline V gene are MDHEN and SYDVKM. V was shortened by 7 bases and J by 1 base, with 13 bases between the two germline ends. The CDR3 has 15 residues. CDR3 bases: TGTGCCAGCACCGCCGTCGACAGGAACACCGGGGAGCTGTTTTTT. Translated, it gives CASTAVDRNTGELFF. Looking up the rest from reference TRBV28 and TRBJ2-2 gives the full variable domain: DVKVTQSSRYLVKRTGEKVFLECVQDMDHENMFWYRQDPGLGLRLIYFSYDVKMKEKGDIPEGYSVSREKKERFSLILESASTNQTSMYLCASTAVDRNTGELFFGEGSRLTVL.

This clonotype was seen a handful of times. V is TRBV7-2 and J is TRBJ2-3; TRBD1 matches at 11 bases. In germline, CDR1 is SGHTA, CDR2 FQGNSA. V trimming: 6 bases; J trimming: 6 bases; junction bases outside the gene matches: 14. This CDR3 comprises 17 residues. Here the CDR3 DNA reads TGTGCCAGCAGTTCACCTCCCGGACAGGGGGCGAGGGATACGCAGTATTTT. Translating gives CASSSPPGQGARDTQYF.

This clonotype has at least ten counts. CDR3 nucleotides: TGTGCCAGCAGCTCCCCCCAAGGCAGGGCGTGGGGCTACACCTTC. It yields the protein CASSSPQGRAWGYTF. The chain joins TRBV7-2 to TRBJ1-2; D possibly corresponds to TRBD1 (5 bases). V lost 4 bases to trimming and J lost 8 bases, with 20 bases between them. CDR1 and CDR2 from the germline V gene are SGHTA and FQGNSA. The CDR3 runs 15 residues.

The rearrangement links TRBV28 to TRBJ2-7; 9 positions match TRBD1. Germline values: CDR1 MDHEN, CDR2 SYDVKM. V shed 6 bases and J 3 bases; nucleotides not matched to a gene: 9. This CDR3 spans 15 amino acids. The DNA of the CDR3 is TGTGCCAGCAGGGGGACCGGGACAGGGATCTACGAGCAGTACTTC. This codes for CASRGTGTGIYEQYF.

This clonotype was seen a handful of times. The chain joins TRBV28 to TRBJ2-5, with D possibly called TRBD1 or TRBD2 (5 bases each). The V gene lost 4 bases and the J gene lost 4 bases, with 19 bases spanning the gap. This CDR3 is 16 amino acids long. In germline, CDR1 is MDHEN, CDR2 SYDVKM. CDR3 in amino acids: CASSSLGTATRETQYF. For the CDR3, the DNA is TGTGCCAGCAGTTCCCTGGGGACCGCAACTAGAGAGACCCAGTACTTC.

This clonotype was seen at least ten times. A read error may produce the germline difference seen at one junction end. V and J are TRBV7-7 and TRBJ2-2; D gene unclear. This CDR3 spans 13 amino acids. CDR1 and CDR2 from the germline V gene are SSHAT and FNYEAQ (reference sequence). The CDR3 DNA follows: TGTGCTAGCAGCTTCGACCCCACCGGGGAGCTGTTTTTT. Translation gives CASSFDPTGELFF.

This clonotype was picked up a small number of times. The chain combines TRBV7-2 with TRBJ2-3, with D perhaps matching TRBD1 (5 bases). Deletions cut 7 bases from V and 2 bases from J, with 13 bases between. This CDR3 has 14 amino acids. Germline V gene data show CDR1 as SGHTA and CDR2 as FQGNSA. Here the CDR3 reads CASTSAGPTDTQYF. DNA of the CDR3: TGTGCCAGCACCTCCGCAGGGCCCACAGATACGCAGTATTTT.

The rearrangement links TRBV7-8 to TRBJ2-3, with TRBD2 matching over 11 bases. J lost 2 bases, V lost 6 bases, and 7 bases had no gene match. This CDR3 has 16 amino acids. Germline CDR1 reads SGHVS; CDR2 reads FQNEAQ. The CDR3 sequence: CASRLGTSGFTDTQYF. For the CDR3, the DNA is TGTGCCAGCAGGTTGGGGACTAGCGGCTTCACAGATACGCAGTATTTT.

This clonotype was counted a few times. The gene calls are TRBV11-2 and TRBJ2-7; a weak D match, TRBD1 (5 bases). V lost 4 bases to trimming and J lost 4 bases, with 23 bases between them. CDR1 and CDR2 from the germline V gene are SGHAT and FQNNGV. The CDR3 is 17 residues long. CDR3 sequence reads: CASSSTRTTIPQYEQYF. The CDR3 DNA is TGTGCCAGCAGCTCCACCAGGACAACTATCCCCCAATACGAGCAGTACTTC.

The chain joins TRBV7-2 to TRBJ2-1; 9 positions agree with TRBD1. With 1 base clipped from V and 7 bases from J, the junction kept 5 bases outside the gene matches. The CDR3 spans 15 residues. Per the germline V gene, CDR1 is SGHTA and CDR2 is FQGNSA. The CDR3 sequence is CASSLVGTGLNEQFF. The CDR3 DNA is TGTGCCAGCAGCTTAGTGGGGACAGGGTTAAATGAGCAGTTCTTC.